Listed below are T cell receptor beta chains from one sample, sequenced in a study of Graves' ophthalmopathy and Graves' hyperthyroidism. TCRdb independently ran MiXCR on the multiplex PCR reads; one entry per CDR3 protein. In the table there are roughly 500,000 distinct CDR3 sequences, 13% to 15% of which are singletons. The sequenced sample was blood. The receptors originated from a woman in her thirties with Graves' ophthalmopathy. Each CDR3 is given with its conserved first and last residue.

TRBJ1-5 TRBV28 CASSSRYRGRRNQPQHF
TRBJ1-6 TRBV9 CASSVNGQGSPLHF
TRBJ2-5 TRBV30 CAWRGTEETQYF
TRBJ2-7 TRBV28 CASSPWDIYEQYF
TRBJ2-7 TRBV20-1 CSAREAGGYEQYF
TRBJ2-2 TRBV7-9 CAIRWPPNTGELFF
TRBJ1-5 TRBV7-2 CASSSDRAVSPQHF
TRBJ2-7 TRBV12-3/TRBV12-4 CASSSRTNYEQYF
TRBJ1-2 TRBV28 CASTKYQGYRIGRYGYTF
TRBJ1-5 TRBV19 CASSPVRMGNQPQHF
TRBJ1-2 TRBV6-1 CASSEDRGQGSPGYGYTF
TRBJ1-1 TRBV11-2 CASSLVTGGPPEAFF
TRBJ1-2 TRBV12-3/TRBV12-4 CASSFRAFPNYGYTF
TRBJ2-7 TRBV13 CASSIGKSLPYEQYF
TRBJ2-4 TRBV24-1 CATSDPSGPIQYF
TRBJ2-3 TRBV6-1 CASLGRDRPDTQYF
TRBJ2-5 TRBV7-9 CASSALADQETQYF
TRBJ2-5 TRBV2 CASSEGVGGETQYF